Sequencing of this T cell receptor (beta chain) was carried out in a study of identical twins. General study points: The abundant beta clonotypes from cord blood had fewer insertions, and memory repertoires had none of this. Low generation-probability sequences were in excess among twin-shared out-of-frame alpha sequences.

In TCRdb, the 5' RACE reads were re-called with MiXCR into one record per CDR3 protein. The table has 1.5 million or so distinct CDR3 sequences, under 35% seen once. The CDR3 covers 15 residues. V was pared by 0 bases and J by 5 bases, with 13 bases between. Germline CDR1 DFQATT, CDR2 SNEGSKA (reference sequence). A note on this clonotype: Its cognate antigen is unknown.

The sequence was obtained from a newborn girl in good health. The chain combines TRBV20-1 with TRBJ1-4, with D hard to call. The sample was cord blood. In DNA form, the CDR3 reads TGCAGTGCTAGAGATTCCGGGAGTCTAAATGAAAAACTGTTTTTT. This gives the protein CSARDSGSLNEKLFF.